This T cell receptor (beta chain) was profiled in a study of regulatory T cells in long-lasting Graves disease (dated by TCRdb to the early 2020s). About the full investigation: Persistent Graves' disease meant more than 5 years of antithyroid drug treatment with TSH receptor autoantibodies that stayed positive. A total of about 35 samples underwent TCR sequencing, from some 13 patients with persistent Graves' disease and some 20 patients with newly diagnosed Graves' disease. Patients with persistent Graves' disease were compared with patients with newly diagnosed Graves' disease using TCR sequencing and RNA sequencing of peripheral blood. The study was registered as a clinical trial and conducted in China. In the clinical cohort, patients with persistent Graves' disease had used antithyroid drugs for an average of about 10.3 years.

Library generation was performed with multiplex PCR. The instrument given in TCRdb is Illumina HiSeq 4000. CDR3 regions were amplified by Arm-PCR with iRepertoire HTBI primers to construct TCR beta libraries. Gel purification was performed on PCR products prior to sequencing. For the original study's pipeline: A total of under 80 TRBV and 14 TRBJ segments were identified across samples and were used for gene usage analysis of CDR3 amino acid clonotypes. COPE and FqMerger were used to merge filtered high-quality paired reads into contigs. BLAST was used to align contigs to IMGT TRBV, TRBD and TRBJ reference genes, with CDR3 defined following IMGT. Clonotypes above 0.1% frequency were classified as highly expanded clones. Shannon entropy served as the measure of repertoire diversity, while the Gini coefficient captured V-J evenness. A clonotype was considered public if more than one individual shared it. The raw public reads went through TCRdb reprocessing: fastp at Q25, MiXCR clone calling, in-frame beta chains kept. CDR3 protein sequences are deduplicated, and each keeps its most common genes and DNA. The V and J calls reflect TCRdb's pipeline rather than the authors' work. Counted in this sample were roughly 500,000 distinct CDR3 sequences; roughly 20% of them appeared once. The ten top clones hold approximately 7.8% of the sample.

What the time point label conveys for this sample: persistent/refractory GD, antithyroid drugs over 5 years with positive TRAb. For both TCR sequencing and RNA sequencing, RNA was extracted from PBMCs in TRIzol. The diagnosis of Graves' disease followed American Thyroid Association guidelines. Patients were recruited from an endocrinology department in Xi'an, China. Each patient gave approximately 9 milliliters of peripheral blood, collected in an EDTA anticoagulant tube. PBMCs were isolated by Ficoll Paque Plus density gradient separation without further T cell sorting. An Agilent 2100 Bioanalyzer and agarose gel were used to assess RNA quality, and a NanoDrop 2000 was used to measure RNA concentration. General study outcomes and caveats: More public clonotypes were shared among persistent patients (more than 2,500) than among newly diagnosed patients (more than 950). Because the primary lesion, thyroid tissue, could not be accessed, the study looked at peripheral blood alone. Preferential use of TRBV28, TRBJ1-2 and TRBJ2-5 was observed in persistent disease, whereas TRBV20-1 and TRBJ2-1 were favored in newly diagnosed disease. Lower TCR Shannon entropy and fewer highly expanded clones were observed in persistent Graves' disease patients than in newly diagnosed patients, which suggested clonal expansion. Sequencing and analysis were restricted to the TCR beta chain. The authors acknowledged the small sample size as a limitation that may reduce accuracy.

In regard to this clonotype: Its target antigen remains unknown. Nothing much larger sits one base from this clone, and base qualities are not available.

From its cysteine to its phenylalanine, the CDR3 spans 20 amino acids. Only the CDR3 region is kept as DNA, spanning 60 bases read in frame from base 1. Germline trimming amounts to 0 bases on V and 2 bases on J, with 18 as the count of junction bases outside the gene matches. The germline V gene (reference sequence) yields SEHNR for CDR1 and FQNEAQ for CDR2. The sequencing here drew on peripheral blood mononuclear cells (PBMCs), taken when the disease was refractory, from a patient treated with antithyroid drugs. This sequence uses TRBV7-9 and TRBJ2-7, with 8 central nucleotides matching TRBD1. The TCR sequence derives from a female donor with Graves disease. This receptor carries the CDR3 CASSLAADRESSERAYEQYF. The DNA reads TGTGCCAGCAGCTTAGCAGCGGACAGGGAATCTAGCGAAAGGGCCTACGAGCAGTACTTC.